This T cell receptor (beta chain) derives from a study of blood T cell repertoires in COVID-19 (dated by TCRdb to 2018 to 2021). Describing the broader study: Samples from collaborators originated in the United States, Italy and Spain and spanned both the acute and convalescent phases of COVID-19. The prospective study material was composed of cDNA or gDNA derived from T cells, B-cell-depleted T cells, or PBMCs. Subjects who had been exposed to COVID-19, were actively infected with it, or had recovered from it provided the deeply sampled blood TCRbeta repertoires that made up the dataset. The repertoires were made available in a free public database intended to serve as a resource for research on the immune response to SARS-CoV-2. The samples were drawn from the first 160 participants of the ongoing ImmuneRACE study and from more than 1,000 subjects provided by 6 global collaborators. A de-identified subject ID, COVID-19 status, age in years and sex were almost always included in the sample metadata. Where available, HLA class I and class II types were taken from metadata supplied by the sample provider and were not determined by assay-based typing.

The immunoSEQ Assay, a bias-controlled multiplex PCR, was used to amplify TCRbeta CDR3 regions from genomic DNA. Per the authors' processing: Nucleated cell counts per sample were estimated from amplification of reference gene primers within the assay. To quantify the absolute abundance of each unique TCRbeta CDR3 rearrangement, sequence reads were collapsed and filtered. For each sample, productive Simpson clonality was calculated as the square root of Simpson's diversity index over productive rearrangements. TCRdb mirrors the immuneACCESS table, restricted to in-frame sequences. Some clones are absent from its copies; in checked studies, under half trace to an unresolved V gene, and the reason for the others is unknown. V and J calls and clone size are copied from that table; D and trimming were computed from the DNA. The sample data list around 400,000 clones, and roughly 90% of these were observed just once. 1.4% to 1.5% of the sample is taken by the ten largest.

Broader findings and caveats from the paper: How much clinical and demographic metadata was included differed by source and by participant, and the metadata was provided uncurated.

A remark on this clone: The target of this receptor is not known. No base qualities exist here, and no much larger clone lies one base off it.

A distance of 9 bases separates the germline ends of V and J, which lose 4 bases and 4 bases respectively. The germline V gene supplies CDR1 SGHRS and CDR2 YFSETQ. From the cysteine up to the phenylalanine, the CDR3 has a length of 12 residues. Only the CDR3 DNA stays, 36 bases, in frame from base 1. Participants in the prospective study were enrolled through a virtual design, were aged about 18 to 100 years, and lived in approximately 25 United States geographic areas. In the prospective study, participants were assigned to cohorts based on the clinical history participants reported in a screening survey and a study questionnaire. Exposed participants had been in contact with someone with a PCR-confirmed or clinician-diagnosed COVID-19 case within 2 weeks of study entry. Mobile phlebotomists in the prospective study collected whole blood, serum and a nasopharyngeal or oropharyngeal swab from every participant. Prospective study participants could optionally give additional blood draws and questionnaires over an approximately 2-month period. Before DNA extraction, blood samples from the prospective study were shipped at room temperature or frozen.

The chain is assembled from TRBV5-1 and TRBJ2-7; 5 matching bases give a weak D call of TRBD2. The sequenced sample was PBMCs or T cells enriched from blood (not recorded which). The sequence was collected from a woman between 18 and 30 years old who had been exposed to COVID-19. The sequenced DNA: TGCGCCAGCAGCCCGTCGGGATACGAGCAGTACTTC. Translated, it reads CASSPSGYEQYF. With the rest looked up from the reference TRBV5-1 and TRBJ2-7 genes rather than sequenced, the full variable domain is KAGVTQTPRYLIKTRGQQVTLSCSPISGHRSVSWYQQTPGQGLQFLFEYFSETQRNKGNFPGRFSGRQFSNSRSEMNVSTLELGDSALYLCASSPSGYEQYFGPGTRLTVT.